The clone carrying this T cell receptor (beta chain) appeared a single time. The antigen is unknown. The germline gene is not matched at one end of the junction; a read error may be the cause. These data come from a study of T cell repertoires in cytomegalovirus infection. About the research overall: Indications of both CMV infection and matching HLA type were provided by public TCR beta signatures. General study findings and limits: Across the ex vivo response, the dominant clonotypes were HLA-C-restricted CMV-specific TCR beta clonotypes.

TCRdb reprocessed the reads with MiXCR, giving one entry per CDR3 protein. The sample contains about 150,000 distinct CDR3 sequences, less than 25% of which appear only once. Germline V lookup: CDR1 SGHAT, CDR2 FQNNGV. The CDR3 contains 14 residues. The chain has TRBV11-2 and TRBJ2-7; either TRBD1 or TRBD2 may supply D (6 bases each). This TCR was recovered from a human donor in good health (CMV status not recorded). Some clones in this sample may be carry-over from other donors' samples. Sequenced: PBMCs. CDR3 residues: CTSSLWGAQDEQYF. DNA for the CDR3: TGTACCAGCAGCTTATGGGGGGCGCAGGACGAGCAGTACTTC.